This entry is about one T cell receptor (beta chain). Study processing details: Estimation of nucleated cell counts was performed using reference gene primer amplification. Only in-frame clones appear in the TCRdb table, and some are missing; sequencing was by immunoSEQ multiplex PCR. For V, J and clone size, that table is used; D and trimming come from the DNA. The sample has 200,000 to 250,000 clones; nearly 90% are singletons. This record comes from a study of blood T cell repertoires in COVID-19. For the study at large: T cells, B-cell-depleted T cells, or PBMCs supplied cDNA or gDNA.

Donors in Cohort 3 counted as recovered after two negative PCRs, clearance, or symptom resolution. CDR1 is MDHEN and CDR2 is SYDVKM in the germline V gene. V lost 2 bases, J lost 10 bases, and 14 bases lay in between. The CDR3 runs to 13 residues. The chain carries TRBV28 and TRBJ1-1, with unresolved D. The sample taken for sequencing was PBMCs or T cells enriched from blood (not recorded which). The clonotype originates from a man aged 25 to 40 who had recovered from COVID-19. CDR3 protein: CASSLISRSRAFF. In nucleotides, the CDR3 is TGTGCCAGCAGTTTAATCTCCCGCTCGAGAGCTTTCTTT.